The T cell receptor beta chain under discussion was sequenced for a study of a mutant IDH1 vaccine in newly diagnosed glioma. Study overall: Patients began vaccination 4-6 weeks after radiotherapy alone, or with temozolomide cycles. Beforehand, treatment had been radiotherapy, temozolomide, or both; the majority received both.

Time point denoted: week 35, safety follow-up. Every vaccination contained 300 ug of the mutant IDH1 20-mer peptide and was paired with topical imiquimod. Eight vaccinations reached patients in weeks 1, 3, 5, 7, 11, 15, 19 and 23. Measured with immunoSEQ multiplex PCR; TCRdb has only the in-frame clones, and not every one. The table has tens of thousands of clones, roughly four fifths seen once. V trimming: 5 bases; J trimming: 4 bases; junction bases outside the gene matches: 5. Germline loops: CDR1 KGHSH, CDR2 LQKENI. The CDR3 loop spans 13 amino acids. A note on this clone: Its specificity is not known.

This chain joins TRBV18 and TRBJ2-7; TRBD2 agrees at 7 bases. The sequence came from a man between 40 and 49 years old with glioma. The source material was PBMCs, sampled from a glioma patient whose treatment included an IDH1 peptide vaccine. Here the CDR3 DNA reads TGTGCCAGCTCAAGTAGCGGGCAGTACGAGCAGTACGTC. Amino acid sequence: CASSSSGQYEQYV.